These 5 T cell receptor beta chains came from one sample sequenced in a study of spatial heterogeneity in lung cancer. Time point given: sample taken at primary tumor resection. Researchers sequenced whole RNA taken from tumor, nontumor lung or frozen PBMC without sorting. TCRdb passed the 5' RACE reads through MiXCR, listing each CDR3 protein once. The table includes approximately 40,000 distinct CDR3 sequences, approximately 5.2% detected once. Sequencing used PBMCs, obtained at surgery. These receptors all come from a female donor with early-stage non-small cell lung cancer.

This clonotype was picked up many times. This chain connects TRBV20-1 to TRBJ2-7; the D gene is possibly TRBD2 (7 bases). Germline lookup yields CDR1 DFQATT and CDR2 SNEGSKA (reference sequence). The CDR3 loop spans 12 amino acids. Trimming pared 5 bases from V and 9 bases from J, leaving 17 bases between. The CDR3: CSAPPGGARQYF. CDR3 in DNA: TGCAGTGCTCCACCTGGGGGGGCGAGGCAGTACTTC.

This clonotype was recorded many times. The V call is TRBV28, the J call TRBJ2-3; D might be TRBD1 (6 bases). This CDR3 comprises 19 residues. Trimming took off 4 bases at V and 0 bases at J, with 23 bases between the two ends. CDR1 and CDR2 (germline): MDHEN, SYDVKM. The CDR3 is CASSSGITTGSISTDTQYF. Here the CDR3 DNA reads TGTGCCAGCAGTTCGGGAATTACGACAGGCTCCATTAGCACAGATACGCAGTATTTT.

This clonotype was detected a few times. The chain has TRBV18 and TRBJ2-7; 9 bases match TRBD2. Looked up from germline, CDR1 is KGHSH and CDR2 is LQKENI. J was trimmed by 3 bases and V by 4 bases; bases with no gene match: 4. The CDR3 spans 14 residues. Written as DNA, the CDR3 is TGTGCCAGCTCACAAGGGACTAGCAGCTACGAGCAGTACTTC. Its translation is CASSQGTSSYEQYF.

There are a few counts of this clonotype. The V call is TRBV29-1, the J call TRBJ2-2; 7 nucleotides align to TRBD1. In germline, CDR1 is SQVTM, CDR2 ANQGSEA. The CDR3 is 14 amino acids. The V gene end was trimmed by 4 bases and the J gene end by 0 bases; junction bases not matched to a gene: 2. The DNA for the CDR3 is TGCAGCGTTGGGGGGACAGCGAACACCGGGGAGCTGTTTTTT. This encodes CSVGGTANTGELFF.

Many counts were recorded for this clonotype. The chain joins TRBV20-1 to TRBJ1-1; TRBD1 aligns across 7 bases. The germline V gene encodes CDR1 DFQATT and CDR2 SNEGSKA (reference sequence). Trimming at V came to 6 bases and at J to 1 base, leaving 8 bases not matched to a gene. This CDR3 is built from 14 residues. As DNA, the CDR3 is TGCAGTGCCATAGACCGGACAGGGAACACTGAAGCTTTCTTT. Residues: CSAIDRTGNTEAFF.